The 11 T cell receptor beta chains reported below all come from one sample, sequenced in a study of CD8+CD57+ T cells in acquired aplastic anemia. CDR3 and TCR beta VDJ profiling relied on genomic DNA as the template. TCRdb called the reads again in MiXCR, with one record for every CDR3 protein. The sample lists roughly 220,000 distinct CDR3 sequences, 65% seen once, with roughly 64% in the top ten. For sequencing, patients were chosen who had shown expansion of CD8+CD57+ cells by flow cytometry. The sample taken for sequencing was sorted CD4+, CD8+, or CD8+CD57+ T cells (not recorded which) from PBMCs. Every receptor here comes from a human donor with aplastic anemia.

This chain connects TRBV14 to TRBJ2-1, with D perhaps TRBD2 (5 bases). CDR3 size: 15 residues. The V gene's germline CDR1 is SGHDN and CDR2 FVKESK. The V end lost 1 base, the J end lost 5 bases, and 12 bases lay between the germline ends. CDR3 sequence (DNA): TGTGCCAGCAGCCAAGTCAGACTAACCAACAATGAGCAGTTCTTC. This gives the protein CASSQVRLTNNEQFF.

For this clonotype: At one end, the junction sequence differs from germline, possibly due to a read error. This sequence joins TRBV10-3 and TRBJ2-1; D possibly uses TRBD1 or TRBD2 (5 bases each). The CDR3 covers 15 residues. Per germline, CDR1 ENHRY and CDR2 SYGVKD. This CDR3 reads CASSSGAASYNEQFF. For the CDR3, the DNA is TGTGCCAGCAGTTCCGGGGCGGCGAGCTACAATGAGCAGTTCTTC.

The chain uses TRBV24-1 and TRBJ1-2; maybe TRBD1 (6 bases). V lost 7 bases and J lost 8, with 19 bases in between. Germline V gene data show CDR1 as KGHDR and CDR2 as SFDVKD. This CDR3 region has 14 residues. The CDR3 protein is CATRGGPGEGGYTF. The DNA of the CDR3 is TGTGCCACCAGGGGAGGGCCAGGGGAAGGAGGCTACACCTTC.

This clonotype appeared a single time. The V gene is TRBV7-6, the J gene TRBJ2-7, with D possibly matching TRBD2 (6 bases). The CDR3 totals 14 residues. CDR1 is SGHVS and CDR2 is FNYEAQ in the germline V gene. Trimming took 1 base from V and 5 from J, leaving 12 bases between them. As DNA, the CDR3 is TGTGCCAGCAGCTTAGAGGAGGGCGACCACGAGCAGTACTTC. Its translation: CASSLEEGDHEQYF.

The gene calls are TRBV5-1 and TRBJ2-7; D tentatively fits TRBD1 or TRBD2 (5 bases each). Germline V lookup: CDR1 SGHRS, CDR2 YFSETQ. Trimming cost V 4 bases and J 4 bases, with 21 bases left between them. This CDR3 region has 16 residues. The CDR3 DNA is TGCGCCAGCAGCCCGGGGACCGGTCTCGCAGGATACGAGCAGTACTTC. Translation gives CASSPGTGLAGYEQYF.

The J gene is TRBJ1-6, the V gene TRBV7-3; D unresolved. Trimming took 2 bases from V and 14 from J, leaving 16 bases between them. CDR1 is SGHTA and CDR2 is FQGTGA in the germline V gene. CDR3 length: 14 residues. CDR3 sequence: CASSLGGLKLALHF. The CDR3 DNA sequence: TGTGCCAGCAGCTTAGGAGGTCTAAAATTAGCCCTCCACTTT.

Regarding this clonotype: One end of the junction varies from germline; a read error may be responsible. The DNA for the CDR3 is TGCGCCACCACCGTTATTGGGCAGGGGGGTTACGAGCAGTACTTC. Translation: CATTVIGQGGYEQYF. The rearrangement joins TRBV10-3 to TRBJ2-7; the D gene is possibly TRBD1 (7 bases). Germline CDR1 is ENHRY and CDR2 is SYGVKD. There are 15 residues in the CDR3.

The chain carries TRBV14 and TRBJ2-5; tentatively, D is TRBD1 (5 bases). The CDR3 spans 16 residues. Deletions cut 4 bases from V and 2 bases from J, with 17 bases between. The V gene's germline CDR1 is SGHDN and CDR2 FVKESK. The CDR3 DNA reads as TGTGCCAGCAGCCTCCGAGGTGGCAGGGCGCAAGAGACCCAGTACTTC. Its protein product is CASSLRGGRAQETQYF.

The genes are TRBV3-1 and TRBJ2-3, with 8 bases fitting TRBD1. CDR1 is LGHDT, CDR2 YNNKEL, per germline (reference sequence). The CDR3 covers 15 residues. The V gene end was trimmed by 3 bases and the J gene end by 1 base; junction bases not matched to a gene: 3. The CDR3 loop is CASSQGTGGTDTQYF. The CDR3 coding sequence is TGTGCCAGCAGCCAGGGGACAGGAGGCACAGATACGCAGTATTTT.

This clonotype has only a few counts. V gene TRBV10-3 combines with J gene TRBJ2-1, with TRBD1 matching over 12 bases. This CDR3 is built from 16 residues. Germline CDR1 ENHRY, CDR2 SYGVKD. With V trimmed by 5 bases and J by 10 bases, 12 bases remained unmatched. The CDR3 region is CAISPRPGQGAGEQFF. CDR3 in DNA: TGTGCCATCAGTCCGAGACCGGGACAGGGGGCCGGGGAGCAGTTCTTC.

The gene calls are TRBV15 and TRBJ2-7; possible D gene TRBD1, 5 bases. Germline assignment: CDR1 LNHNV and CDR2 YYDKDF (reference sequence). The CDR3 covers 16 residues. V gave up 0 bases and J gave up 4 bases, with 16 bases separating them. CDR3 loop: CATSRDSGIPAYEQYF. Here the CDR3 DNA reads TGTGCCACCAGCAGAGATTCAGGGATCCCTGCTTACGAGCAGTACTTC.